The clone carrying this TCR beta chain was picked up many times. What it binds is unknown. Time point here: newly diagnosed GD, antithyroid drugs for less than 3 months. From PBMCs, RNA was extracted and then used to make the TCR library. iRepertoire HTBI primers and Arm-PCR of CDR3 regions built TCR beta libraries. TCRdb used MiXCR to reprocess the multiplex PCR reads, holding one entry per CDR3 protein. Here the sample spans a few hundred thousand distinct CDR3 sequences, 20% to 25% being singletons. The CDR3 extends over 12 amino acids. The germline V gene has CDR1 SQVTM and CDR2 ANQGSEA. V lost 6 bases to trimming and J lost 1 base, with 8 bases between them. This specimen comes from a study of regulatory T cells in long-lasting Graves disease. Findings and limits, study-wide: Persistent Graves' patients possessed reduced TCR diversity relative to recently diagnosed ones.

This receptor was obtained from a female donor with Graves disease. This chain joins TRBV29-1 and TRBJ2-3; D remains ambiguous. Sequencing was performed on peripheral blood mononuclear cells (PBMCs), taken at new diagnosis, from a patient treated with antithyroid drugs. As DNA, the CDR3 is TGCAGCGTAGGCCCGGGCACAGATACGCAGTATTTT. Translation gives CSVGPGTDTQYF.